This paragraph covers one TCR beta chain sequence. The data originate from a study of blood T cell repertoires in COVID-19. Background on the study: Sources were T cells, B-cell-depleted T cells, or PBMCs; the material itself was cDNA or gDNA.

In the authors' methods: Amplification of reference gene primers was used by the study to estimate nucleated cell counts. Assay: immunoSEQ multiplex PCR; the TCRdb copy retains only in-frame clones and omits some. The V and J calls and clone size come from that table; D and trimming were worked out from the DNA. The sample has hundreds of thousands of clones; around nine tenths are singletons. Trimming cost V 1 base and J 4 bases; bases outside gene matches: 11. There are 17 residues in the CDR3. Germline CDR1 reads MNHEY; CDR2 reads SMNVEV (reference sequence). Seattle patients were enrolled while actively infected and followed longitudinally.

The clonotype originates from a man aged 55 to 70 with COVID-19, enrolled during active disease. The sample taken for sequencing was peripheral blood. The J gene is TRBJ1-1, the V gene TRBV27; TRBD1 aligns across 8 bases. Here the CDR3 reads CASSLFPPTGAVTEAFF. The CDR3 DNA sequence: TGTGCCAGCAGTTTATTCCCCCCGACAGGGGCGGTCACTGAAGCTTTCTTT.